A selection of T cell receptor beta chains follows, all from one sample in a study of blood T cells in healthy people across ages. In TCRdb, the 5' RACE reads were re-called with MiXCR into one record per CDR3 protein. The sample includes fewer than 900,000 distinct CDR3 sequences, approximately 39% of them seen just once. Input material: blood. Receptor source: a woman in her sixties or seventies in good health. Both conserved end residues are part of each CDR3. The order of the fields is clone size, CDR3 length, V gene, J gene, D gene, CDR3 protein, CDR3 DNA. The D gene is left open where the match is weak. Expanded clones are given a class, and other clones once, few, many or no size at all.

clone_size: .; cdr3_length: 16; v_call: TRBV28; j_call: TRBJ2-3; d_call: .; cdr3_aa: CASRPGTFGGGDTQYF; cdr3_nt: TGTGCCAGCAGACCCGGGACTTTCGGTGGAGGAGATACGCAGTATTTT
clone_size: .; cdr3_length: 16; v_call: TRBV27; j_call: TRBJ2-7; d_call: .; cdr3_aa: CASSLRKRVSPNEQYF; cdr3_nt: TGTGCCAGCAGTTTACGTAAGAGGGTTTCTCCCAATGAGCAGTACTTC
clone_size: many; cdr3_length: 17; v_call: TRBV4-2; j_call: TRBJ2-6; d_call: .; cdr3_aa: CASSQGEGLSGANVLTF; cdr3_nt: TGTGCCAGCAGCCAAGGGGAAGGACTCTCTGGGGCCAACGTCCTGACTTTC
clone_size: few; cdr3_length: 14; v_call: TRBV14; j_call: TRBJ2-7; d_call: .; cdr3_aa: CASSQEGRLYEQYF; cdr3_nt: TGTGCCAGCAGCCAAGAGGGACGCCTCTACGAGCAGTACTTC
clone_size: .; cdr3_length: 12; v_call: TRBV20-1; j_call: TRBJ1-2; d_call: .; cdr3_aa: CSAPDGSGGYTF; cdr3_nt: TGCAGTGCTCCGGACGGGAGTGGAGGCTACACCTTC
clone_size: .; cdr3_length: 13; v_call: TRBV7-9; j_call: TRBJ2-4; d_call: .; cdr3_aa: CASKEVAENIQYF; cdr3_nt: TGTGCCAGCAAGGAAGTAGCGGAAAACATTCAGTACTTC
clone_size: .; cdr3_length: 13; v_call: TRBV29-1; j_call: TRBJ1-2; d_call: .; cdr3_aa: CSVGSSDVGGYTF; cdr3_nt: TGCAGCGTTGGTTCATCGGACGTCGGTGGCTACACCTTC
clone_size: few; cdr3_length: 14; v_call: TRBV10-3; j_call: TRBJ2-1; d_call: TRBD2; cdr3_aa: CAINTLAGNNEQFF; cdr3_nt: TGTGCCATCAATACCCTAGCGGGTAACAATGAGCAGTTCTTC
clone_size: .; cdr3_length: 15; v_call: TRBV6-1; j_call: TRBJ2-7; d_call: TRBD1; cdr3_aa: CASSEVTGGSYEQYF; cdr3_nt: TGTGCCAGCAGTGAAGTCACAGGGGGATCCTACGAGCAGTACTTC
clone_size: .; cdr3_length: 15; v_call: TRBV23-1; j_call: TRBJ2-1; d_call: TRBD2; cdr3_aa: CASSHLGTSGREQFF; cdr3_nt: TGCGCCAGCAGTCACCTTGGGACTAGCGGGAGGGAGCAGTTCTTC
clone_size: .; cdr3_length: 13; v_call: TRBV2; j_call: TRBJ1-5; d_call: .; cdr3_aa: CASNDRFNQPQHF; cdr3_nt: TGTGCCAGCAATGACAGGTTCAATCAGCCCCAGCATTTT
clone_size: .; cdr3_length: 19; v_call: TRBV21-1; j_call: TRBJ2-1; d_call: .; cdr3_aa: CASSKALTTGGPLNREQFF; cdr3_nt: TGTGCCAGCAGCAAAGCGCTCACGACAGGGGGACCCTTAAACCGTGAGCAGTTCTTC
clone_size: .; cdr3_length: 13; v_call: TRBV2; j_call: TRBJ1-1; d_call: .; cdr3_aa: CASSGLQGYEAFF; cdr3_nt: TGTGCCAGCAGTGGACTACAGGGTTATGAAGCTTTCTTT
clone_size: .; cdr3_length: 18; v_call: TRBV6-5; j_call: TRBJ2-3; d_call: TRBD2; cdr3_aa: CASSYATSGGPSTDTQYF; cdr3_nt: TGTGCCAGCAGTTACGCGACTAGCGGGGGGCCCAGCACAGATACGCAGTATTTT
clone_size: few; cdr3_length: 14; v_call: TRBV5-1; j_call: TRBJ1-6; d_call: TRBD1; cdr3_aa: CASSSRQGNSPLHF; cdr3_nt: TGCGCCAGCAGCTCTCGACAGGGGAACTCACCCCTCCACTTT
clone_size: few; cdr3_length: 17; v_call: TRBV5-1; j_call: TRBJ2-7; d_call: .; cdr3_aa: CASSLVRTPGEAYEQYF; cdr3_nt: TGCGCCAGCAGCTTGGTAAGGACCCCGGGGGAAGCCTACGAGCAGTACTTC
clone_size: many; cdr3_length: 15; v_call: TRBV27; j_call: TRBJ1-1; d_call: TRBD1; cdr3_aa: CASSLLGQGATEAFF; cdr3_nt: TGTGCCAGCAGTTTATTGGGTCAGGGGGCGACTGAAGCTTTCTTT
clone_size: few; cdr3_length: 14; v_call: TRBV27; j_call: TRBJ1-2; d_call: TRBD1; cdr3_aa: CASSRGQGSYGYTF; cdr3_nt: TGTGCCAGCAGTCGGGGACAGGGATCCTATGGCTACACCTTC
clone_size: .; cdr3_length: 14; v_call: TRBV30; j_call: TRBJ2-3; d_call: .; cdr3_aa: CAWMRGGAWDTQYF; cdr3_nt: TGTGCCTGGATGAGGGGGGGGGCATGGGATACGCAGTATTTT
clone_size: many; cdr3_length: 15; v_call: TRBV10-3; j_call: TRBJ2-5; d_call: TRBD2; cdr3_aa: CAISGTSGGKETQYF; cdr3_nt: TGTGCCATCAGTGGGACTAGCGGGGGAAAGGAGACCCAGTACTTC
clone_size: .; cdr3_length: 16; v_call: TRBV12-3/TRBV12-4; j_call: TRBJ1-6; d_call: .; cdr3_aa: CASSLRTMGNRSPLHF; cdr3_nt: TGTGCCAGCAGTTTAAGAACAATGGGTAATCGGTCACCCCTCCACTTT
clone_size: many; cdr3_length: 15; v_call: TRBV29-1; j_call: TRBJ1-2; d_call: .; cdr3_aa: CSVEDVGQGLGGYTF; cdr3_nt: TGCAGCGTTGAAGATGTGGGGCAGGGCTTAGGAGGCTACACCTTC
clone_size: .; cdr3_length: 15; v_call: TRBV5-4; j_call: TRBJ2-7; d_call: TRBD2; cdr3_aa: CASSITSGVAYEQYF; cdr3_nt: TGTGCCAGCAGCATCACTAGCGGGGTTGCCTACGAGCAGTACTTC
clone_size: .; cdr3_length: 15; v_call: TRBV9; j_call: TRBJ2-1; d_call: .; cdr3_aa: CASSAGPNIANEQFF; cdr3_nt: TGTGCCAGCAGCGCGGGACCAAATATAGCCAATGAGCAGTTCTTC
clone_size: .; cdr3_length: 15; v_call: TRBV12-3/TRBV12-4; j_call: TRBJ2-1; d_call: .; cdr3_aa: CASKALETSYNEQFF; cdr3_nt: TGTGCCAGCAAGGCCCTTGAGACCTCCTACAATGAGCAGTTCTTC
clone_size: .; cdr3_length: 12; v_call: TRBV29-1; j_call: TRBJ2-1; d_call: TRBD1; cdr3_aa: CSVEDRAAEQFF; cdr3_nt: TGCAGCGTTGAGGACAGGGCGGCTGAGCAGTTCTTC
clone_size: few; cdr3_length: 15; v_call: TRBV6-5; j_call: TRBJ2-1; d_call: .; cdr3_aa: CASSFQGGGANEQFF; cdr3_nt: TGTGCCAGCAGTTTTCAGGGGGGGGGAGCCAATGAGCAGTTCTTC
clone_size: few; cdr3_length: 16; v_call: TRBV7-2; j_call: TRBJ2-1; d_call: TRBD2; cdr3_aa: CASSLEGLAGANEQFF; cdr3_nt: TGTGCCAGCAGCTTAGAGGGACTAGCGGGGGCCAATGAGCAGTTCTTC
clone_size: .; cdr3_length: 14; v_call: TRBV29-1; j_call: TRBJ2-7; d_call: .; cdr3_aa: CSVAKGVGSYEQYF; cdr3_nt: TGCAGCGTCGCCAAGGGGGTAGGGTCCTACGAGCAGTACTTC
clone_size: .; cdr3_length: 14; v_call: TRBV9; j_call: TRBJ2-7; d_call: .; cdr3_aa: CASSVQPGAYEQYF; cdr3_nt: TGTGCCAGCAGCGTACAGCCAGGCGCCTACGAGCAGTACTTC
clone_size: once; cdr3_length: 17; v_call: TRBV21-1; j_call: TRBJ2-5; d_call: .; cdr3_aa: CASSKRRRDRNGETQYF; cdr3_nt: TGTGCCAGCAGCAAAAGGAGGAGGGACAGGAACGGGGAGACCCAGTACTTC
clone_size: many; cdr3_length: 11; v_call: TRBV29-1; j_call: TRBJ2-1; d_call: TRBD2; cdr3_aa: CSAGGGNEQFF; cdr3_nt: TGCAGCGCGGGGGGAGGGAATGAGCAGTTCTTC
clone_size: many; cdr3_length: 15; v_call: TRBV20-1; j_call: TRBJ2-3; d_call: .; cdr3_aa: CSACRDQSSTDTQYF; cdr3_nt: TGCAGTGCTTGCCGGGACCAGTCTAGCACAGATACGCAGTATTTT
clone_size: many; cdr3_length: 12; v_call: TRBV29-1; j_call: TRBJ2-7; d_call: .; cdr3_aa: CSVGGEENEQYF; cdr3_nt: TGCAGCGTTGGAGGTGAGGAAAACGAGCAGTACTTC
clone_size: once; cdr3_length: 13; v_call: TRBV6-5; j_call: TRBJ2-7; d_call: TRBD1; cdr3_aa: CASRQGAYHEQYF; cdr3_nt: TGTGCCAGCAGACAGGGGGCCTACCACGAGCAGTACTTC
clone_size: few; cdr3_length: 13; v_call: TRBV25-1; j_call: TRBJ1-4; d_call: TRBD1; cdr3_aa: CASSSGQYEKLFF; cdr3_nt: TGTGCCAGCAGCTCGGGACAGTATGAAAAACTGTTTTTT